The 8 T cell receptor beta chains in this list originate from one sample, sequenced in a study of blood T cell repertoires in COVID-19. The data were produced by immunoSEQ multiplex PCR, yet TCRdb's version contains in-frame clones alone and is incomplete. In the table there are about 180,000 clones, approximately 80% of which are singletons. Sequencing input: peripheral blood. All receptors derive from a woman aged 40 to 50 with COVID-19, enrolled during active disease.

Remarks on this clone: Its ends do not fully match the called genes, so a read error is possible. The chain recombines TRBV20-1 with TRBJ1-1; 7 nucleotides align to TRBD1. Looked up from germline, CDR1 is DFQATT and CDR2 is SNEGSKA (reference sequence). The CDR3 extends over 9 amino acids. CDR3 bases: TGCAGTGCTAGAGGTGGACAGGCTTTT. Amino acid sequence: CSARGGQAF.

This clone was detected only a few times. The rearrangement joins TRBV15 to TRBJ1-5; possible D gene TRBD1, 6 bases. CDR1 LNHNV and CDR2 YYDKDF come from the germline V gene (reference sequence). This CDR3 region has 17 residues. With 6 bases removed from V and 1 base from J, the gap between germline ends came to 19 bases. The CDR3 bases are TGTGCCACCAGAGAGGGGGGAGGGGGACGAAGCAATCAGCCCCAGCATTTT. Encoded protein: CATREGGGGRSNQPQHF.

This sequence joins TRBV4-2 and TRBJ2-5; 9 bases match TRBD2. Germline CDR1 reads LGHNA; CDR2 reads YNFKEQ. The CDR3 length is 17 residues. The V and J ends lost 0 bases and 7 bases, in that order; junction bases with no gene match: 12. CDR3 protein: CASSQDRLAGPAGTQYF. As DNA, the CDR3 is TGTGCCAGCAGCCAAGATAGGCTAGCGGGGCCCGCCGGGACCCAGTACTTC.

The V gene is TRBV6-5, the J gene TRBJ2-7; TRBD1 matches 9 bases. V lost 7 bases, J lost 6 bases, and 13 bases stayed unmatched. The germline gives CDR1 MNHEY, CDR2 SVGAGI. The CDR3 has 15 amino acids. The CDR3 DNA sequence: TGTGCCAGCATGATCCCGGGACAGGGAGTGGGCGAGCAGTACTTC. Translated, it gives CASMIPGQGVGEQYF.

This clone was observed a few times. This chain connects TRBV29-1 to TRBJ1-3; the D gene is possibly TRBD1 (6 bases). Germline V gene sequence: CDR1 SQVTM, CDR2 ANQGSEA. The CDR3 is made up of 15 amino acids. The V and J ends lost 6 bases and 1 base respectively, with 16 bases between them. The CDR3 coding sequence is TGCAGCGTCGTACCACTGGGGGCGTCTGGAAACACCATATATTTT. It encodes CSVVPLGASGNTIYF.

The rearrangement joins TRBV10-1 to TRBJ2-1; TRBD1 matches 9 bases. This CDR3 spans 13 amino acids. The ends lost 6 bases at V and 6 bases at J; junction bases unmatched: 3. The germline V gene encodes CDR1 WNHNN and CDR2 SYGVQD (reference sequence). The CDR3 DNA sequence: TGCGCCAGCAGGGACAGGGGTGGCAATGAGCAGTTCTTC. As protein: CASRDRGGNEQFF.

This clone was counted a few times. The CDR3 nucleotides are TGTGCCAGCAGCCAAGTGTTGCCCCTACGACAGGGGTTTGGGCAGCCCCAGCATTTT. It codes for CASSQVLPLRQGFGQPQHF. This chain uses TRBV4-2 with TRBJ1-5; 8 bases match TRBD1. With V trimmed by 1 base and J by 7 bases, 18 bases remained unmatched. The CDR3 is 19 amino acids. Germline CDR1 LGHNA, CDR2 YNFKEQ.

The V gene is TRBV18, the J gene TRBJ1-5; D might be TRBD1 (6 bases). The germline V gene encodes CDR1 KGHSH and CDR2 LQKENI. This CDR3 is built from 16 residues. V lost 3 bases and J 0 bases, leaving 12 bases between the germline ends. CDR3 sequence (DNA): TGTGCCAGCTCACCGTCCACAGGGAATAGCAATCAGCCCCAGCATTTT. Translating gives CASSPSTGNSNQPQHF.